This entry describes one TCR beta chain. Its matching antigen is unknown. This sample was included in a study of cytomegalovirus exposure and HLA in healthy donors. Study results and limitations: The investigators catalogued 150 or so TCR beta chains as cytomegalovirus-associated. A later look showed TCR association rates differing by HLA locus, highest for DRB1 and lowest for HLA-C.

Use of 60 Vbeta and 13 Jbeta primers characterized the PCR. Measured with immunoSEQ multiplex PCR; TCRdb has only the in-frame clones, and not every one. The listing contains tens of thousands of clones. The germline V gene has CDR1 LNHDA and CDR2 SQIVND (reference sequence). J lost 5 bases, V lost 1 base, and 2 bases had no gene match. CDR3 length equals 15 residues. The rearrangement links TRBV19 to TRBJ1-6, with 7 bases identical to TRBD1. Sequencing was carried out using PBMCs. The TCR sequence derives from a woman in her forties in good health and CMV-seropositive. CDR3 protein: CASSIGDSHNSPLHF. In DNA, the CDR3 is TGTGCCAGTAGTATAGGGGACAGCCATAATTCACCCCTCCACTTT.